These 28 T cell receptor beta chains share one sample of origin, sequenced in a study of CD4+ T cells in melanoma. Assay: immunoSEQ multiplex PCR; the TCRdb copy retains only in-frame clones and omits some. The sample contains some 13,000 clones, around 68% of which appear only once. The source material was cells from a culture (not recorded whether cultured in vitro). The receptor set was obtained from a human donor with melanoma.

J is TRBJ1-4 and V is TRBV21-1; the table assigns TRBD1, which was not confirmed against the DNA. TRBV21-1 is tagged as a pseudogene. The CDR3 has 18 residues. The CDR3 region has the DNA TGTGCCAGCAGCCGAGAGACAGGGGCCCCTGCAACTAATGAAAAACTGTTTTTT. Translating gives CASSRETGAPATNEKLFF.

This chain connects TRBV15 to TRBJ2-7, with 10 bases that match TRBD1. The V and J ends lost 5 bases and 3 bases, in that order; junction bases with no gene match: 4. Looked up from germline, CDR1 is LNHNV and CDR2 is YYDKDF (reference sequence). The CDR3 has 14 amino acids. CDR3 in amino acids: CATSVDRGIYEQYF. The CDR3 region has the DNA TGTGCCACCAGCGTGGACAGGGGGATCTACGAGCAGTACTTC.

The rearrangement uses TRBV11-2 and TRBJ2-7, with a weak D call TRBD1 (6 bases). V lost 3 bases, J lost 2 bases, and 11 bases lay in between. This CDR3 comprises 14 residues. Germline lookup yields CDR1 SGHAT and CDR2 FQNNGV. Written as DNA, the CDR3 is TGTGCCAGCAGCTTGGTGGGGGCCACCTACGAGCAGTACTTC. Its translation is CASSLVGATYEQYF.

The rearrangement uses TRBV7-8 and TRBJ2-5; no clear D. The V end was cut by 5 bases, the J end by 0 bases, with 19 bases between. Germline CDR1 reads SGHVS; CDR2 reads FQNEAQ. This CDR3 contains 17 residues. CDR3 sequence reads: CASSPHKKPRYQETQYF. CDR3 in DNA: TGTGCCAGCAGCCCACACAAGAAACCACGATACCAAGAGACCCAGTACTTC.

The genes are TRBV6-6 and TRBJ2-7; 11 nucleotides line up with TRBD1. The CDR3 has 14 residues. The germline V gene encodes CDR1 MNHNY and CDR2 SVGAGI (reference sequence). V was pared by 6 bases and J by 7 bases, with 8 bases of the junction left unmatched. The CDR3 sequence: CASSPGQGAEEQYF. DNA for the CDR3: TGTGCCAGCAGCCCAGGACAGGGGGCGGAAGAGCAGTACTTC.

This chain uses TRBV9 with TRBJ2-3; 12 bases agree with TRBD2. V lost 0 bases and J lost 6; bases outside the gene matches: 17. The CDR3 runs to 20 residues. Germline V gene sequence: CDR1 SGDLS, CDR2 YYNGEE. CDR3 in DNA: TGTGCCAGCAGCGTAGCAACTAGCGGGGGGTTCGGCCGGGAGCAGGATACGCAGTATTTT. Amino acids: CASSVATSGGFGREQDTQYF.

This sequence joins TRBV4-1 and TRBJ2-2, with unresolved D. Germline V gene sequence: CDR1 MGHRA, CDR2 YSYEKL. This CDR3 spans 15 amino acids. V shed 1 base and J shed 6 bases, with 12 bases lying between them. Here the CDR3 DNA reads TGCGCCAGCAGCCAAGTCGTTCTAAAGCCCGGGGAGCTGTTTTTT. Translated: CASSQVVLKPGELFF.

The V gene is TRBV2, the J gene TRBJ1-1; D remains unclear. The ends were cut back, 7 bases at V and 0 bases at J, with 12 bases in the middle. CDR1 is SNHLY and CDR2 is FYNNEI in the germline V gene. This CDR3 has 14 residues. The CDR3 loop reads CASKIGWMNTEAFF. The DNA of the CDR3 is TGTGCCAGCAAAATTGGGTGGATGAACACTGAAGCTTTCTTT.

This chain links TRBV5-1 with TRBJ1-1; 7 bases agree with TRBD1. The CDR3 has 15 residues. From germline, CDR1 is SGHRS and CDR2 YFSETQ. V gave up 7 bases and J gave up 0 bases; unmatched junction bases: 9. CDR3 nucleotide sequence: TGCGCCAGCTCCCCAATGGGACAGATGAACACTGAAGCTTTCTTT. Its protein product is CASSPMGQMNTEAFF.

The chain is built from TRBV27 and TRBJ2-3; the match to TRBD1 covers 8 bases. Per germline, CDR1 MNHEY and CDR2 SMNVEV (reference sequence). J gave up 1 base and V 0 bases, and 6 bases lay outside the gene matches. This CDR3 is built from 17 residues. In nucleotides, the CDR3 is TGTGCCAGCAGTTTATCTGGGACAGGAGCTCGCACAGATACGCAGTATTTT. Residues: CASSLSGTGARTDTQYF.

In its sample, this clone was seen a few times. The rearrangement links TRBV6-5 to TRBJ2-7, with a tentative D call TRBD1 (5 bases). This CDR3 comprises 13 residues. Germline CDR1 reads MNHEY; CDR2 reads SVGAGI. V lost 4 bases to trimming and J lost 4 bases, with 11 bases between them. The CDR3 DNA reads TGTGCCAGCAGTTCAGGGCGTCAGTACGAGCAGTACTTC. Protein: CASSSGRQYEQYF.

The genes are TRBV15 and TRBJ2-3; TRBD2 matches at 8 bases. The junction had 14 bases not matched to a gene; V was cut back by 5 bases and J by 4 bases. The CDR3 covers 17 residues. Germline loops: CDR1 LNHNV, CDR2 YYDKDF (reference sequence). The CDR3 sequence is CATSRSHGRGVADTQYF. The CDR3 coding sequence is TGTGCCACCAGCCGATCCCACGGGCGGGGGGTGGCAGATACGCAGTATTTT.

This clone was counted between two and nine times. This chain uses TRBV5-1 with TRBJ1-1; unclear D gene. V lost 0 bases, J lost 3 bases, and 6 bases lay in between. The CDR3 runs to 13 residues. CDR1 is SGHRS, CDR2 YFSETQ, per germline. The CDR3 loop is CASSLVQHTEAFF. The CDR3 coding sequence is TGCGCCAGCAGCTTGGTTCAGCACACTGAAGCTTTCTTT.

The chain joins TRBV6-5 to TRBJ2-2, with D hard to call. The ends were cut back, 1 base at V and 5 bases at J, with 11 bases in the middle. The CDR3 has 15 residues. Germline lookup yields CDR1 MNHEY and CDR2 SVGAGI. The CDR3 loop is CASSYFRRSTGELFF. The DNA for the CDR3 is TGTGCCAGCAGTTACTTCCGACGTTCGACCGGGGAGCTGTTTTTT.

The chain links TRBV5-4 to TRBJ1-1; 11 nucleotides match TRBD1. Germline assignment: CDR1 SGHNT and CDR2 YYREEE (reference sequence). The CDR3 length is 14 residues. Losses at the gene ends were 4 bases for V and 4 bases for J; bases not matched to a gene: 3. The CDR3 loop reads CASSVGTGGTEAFF. The CDR3 coding sequence is TGTGCCAGCAGCGTCGGGACAGGGGGCACTGAAGCTTTCTTT.

This clone has just a few counts. V is TRBV12-5 and J is TRBJ1-5; tentative D call: TRBD1 (5 bases). The CDR3 sequence is 15 residues long. The V gene's germline CDR1 is LGHNT and CDR2 FRNRAP. The V end was cut by 4 bases, the J end by 2 bases, with 12 bases between. CDR3 nucleotide sequence: TGTGCTAGTGGTTCGCAGGGAAAGGGCAATCAGCCCCAGCATTTT. Translating it yields CASGSQGKGNQPQHF.

This clone was counted between two and nine times. The chain joins TRBV30 to TRBJ2-7, with TRBD2 as a possible D gene (6 bases). The CDR3 spans 14 residues. The germline V gene has CDR1 GTSNPN and CDR2 SVGIG (reference sequence). V was shortened by 3 bases and J by 5 bases, with 17 bases between the two germline ends. CDR3 amino acids: CAWRIGRGIDEQYF. The CDR3 nucleotides are TGTGCCTGGAGGATCGGGAGAGGGATCGACGAGCAGTACTTC.

The chain has TRBV6-1 and TRBJ1-2; D is undetermined. The V and J ends lost 1 base and 6 bases respectively, with 6 bases between them. The length of the CDR3 is 12 residues. CDR1 MNHNS and CDR2 SASEGT come from the germline V gene. The DNA of the CDR3 is TGTGCCAGCAGTGAAGACACCCATGGCTACACCTTC. Its protein is CASSEDTHGYTF.

The chain combines TRBV9 with TRBJ2-2, with a tentative D call TRBD1 (6 bases). V dropped 4 bases and J dropped 5 bases, with 24 bases sitting between them. The germline CDR1 and CDR2 sequences are SGDLS and YYNGEE. The CDR3 loop spans 18 amino acids. In DNA, the CDR3 is TGTGCCAGCAGCTCCCGCCTCAGCAGGGGTGTATATACCGGGGAGCTGTTTTTT. The encoded protein is CASSSRLSRGVYTGELFF.

The chain joins TRBV6-6 to TRBJ2-3; the D is unclear. V gave up 8 bases and J gave up 7 bases, with 10 bases separating them. Germline CDR1 is MNHNY and CDR2 is SVGAGI (reference sequence). This CDR3 region has 11 residues. CDR3 in amino acids: CASESGYTQYF. CDR3 bases: TGTGCCAGCGAGTCGGGCTATACGCAGTATTTT.

This clone was observed a handful of times. V gene TRBV10-3 combines with J gene TRBJ1-5, with a weak D call TRBD1 (5 bases). CDR1 is ENHRY and CDR2 is SYGVKD in the germline V gene. V was pared by 5 bases and J by 2 bases, with 10 bases between. The CDR3 has 14 residues. Here the CDR3 DNA reads TGTGCCATCAGTCAGGGATCGCGCAATCAGCCCCAGCATTTT. This translates into CAISQGSRNQPQHF.

This clone showed up just once. In nucleotides, the CDR3 is TGTGCCAGCAGCTTATCGGTACAGGGCGAAAAACTGTTTTTT. It encodes CASSLSVQGEKLFF. The V gene is TRBV11-1, the J gene TRBJ1-4; TRBD1 is a possible D gene (6 bases). V was shortened by 2 bases and J by 8 bases, with 12 bases between the two germline ends. This CDR3 spans 14 amino acids. In germline, CDR1 is SGHAT, CDR2 FQDESV (reference sequence).

The CDR3 DNA reads as TGTGCCAGCCCTTGGGGCAACAAAAACATTCAGTACTTC. It translates to CASPWGNKNIQYF. V usage is TRBV21-1 and J usage is TRBJ2-4; the D call TRBD1 from the table was never checked on the DNA. TRBV21-1 represents a pseudogene. The CDR3 consists of 13 residues.

This sequence joins TRBV18 and TRBJ2-7; D gene ambiguous. Germline V lookup: CDR1 KGHSH, CDR2 LQKENI. The CDR3 totals 12 residues. Trimming stripped 6 bases from V and 7 bases from J, with 13 bases between. The CDR3 protein is CASSLSLEEQYF. The CDR3 bases are TGTGCCAGCTCGCTCTCCCTTGAAGAGCAGTACTTC.

The rearrangement links TRBV6-5 to TRBJ2-7, with D perhaps TRBD2 (5 bases). Trimming shortened V by 6 bases and J by 3 bases, and 12 bases separated the two germline ends. This CDR3 has 13 amino acids. Germline CDR1 and CDR2: MNHEY and SVGAGI. The CDR3 loop reads CASRATGIYEQYF. The CDR3 DNA reads TGTGCCAGCAGGGCGACCGGGATCTACGAGCAGTACTTC.

This rearrangement joins TRBV6-1 to TRBJ1-1, with D possibly matching TRBD1 (5 bases). Germline V gene sequence: CDR1 MNHNS, CDR2 SASEGT. The CDR3 loop spans 14 amino acids. V was shortened by 3 bases and J by 8 bases, with 16 bases between the two germline ends. Written as DNA, the CDR3 is TGTGCCAGCAGTGAGGAGGCCTGGGGCGGGGAAGCTTTCTTT. Amino acid sequence: CASSEEAWGGEAFF.

The rearrangement uses TRBV4-2 and TRBJ2-1; 7 bases are a match to TRBD2. There are 15 residues in the CDR3. The trim removed 4 bases at V and 2 bases at J, leaving 5 bases unmatched. The germline CDR1 and CDR2 sequences are LGHNA and YNFKEQ. The CDR3 sequence is CASSPGLVAYNEQFF. In nucleotides, the CDR3 is TGTGCCAGCAGCCCAGGACTAGTAGCCTACAATGAGCAGTTCTTC.

The rearrangement links TRBV5-1 to TRBJ1-5; D is unresolved. Trimming shortened V by 1 base and J by 4 bases, and 6 bases separated the two germline ends. CDR3 length: 13 amino acids. The germline gives CDR1 SGHRS, CDR2 YFSETQ. The CDR3 spells CASSLRGNQPQHF. The CDR3, as DNA: TGCGCCAGCAGCTTGCGAGGGAATCAGCCCCAGCATTTT.